This entry concerns a single TCR beta chain. Reverse transcription of extracted RNA yielded cDNA, which provided the sequencing template. TCRdb keeps only in-frame clones here, not all; method: immunoSEQ multiplex PCR. Of some 190,000 clones in the sample, approximately 61% were seen once. Treatment defined: oral pan-JAK inhibitor, 5-10 mg twice daily. The data derive from a study of CD8+ T cells in alopecia areata. The CDR3 runs 17 residues. Trimming stripped 0 bases from V and 6 bases from J, with 20 bases between. From germline, CDR1 is SGDLS and CDR2 YYNGEE. The rearrangement links TRBV9 to TRBJ2-3, with TRBD1 as a possible D gene (6 bases). The TCR was taken from a human donor with alopecia areata. The sequencing used CD4+ T cells sorted from blood, collected at week 24, from a patient treated with tofacitinib. The DNA for the CDR3 is TGTGCCAGCAGCGTAGGGGGCCGAGACAGGAGGTTGGATACGCAGTATTTT. Amino acid sequence: CASSVGGRDRRLDTQYF.